This note documents a single TCR beta chain sequence. Some clones are missing from TCRdb's copy, which holds only in-frame ones; the method was immunoSEQ multiplex PCR. Found here are tens of thousands of clones, 70% to 90% of them singletons; the top ten hold approximately 15%. Germline lookup yields CDR1 SGDLS and CDR2 YYNGEE. V was trimmed by 3 bases and J by 5 bases, leaving 12 bases between them. The CDR3 covers 13 residues. The sample belongs to a study of PD-1 blockade in mismatch repair-deficient tumors. Study summary: All were previously treated, progressing patients with about a dozen mismatch repair-deficient cancer types.

PCR or immunohistochemistry showed mismatch repair deficiency in every enrolled patient. The rearrangement joins TRBV9 to TRBJ2-7; maybe TRBD2 (6 bases). The sample here was peripheral blood, taken 52 weeks after starting pembrolizumab. The clonotype comes from an adult with mismatch repair-deficient cancer. In nucleotides, the CDR3 is TGTGCCAGCAGCGAGGGGACTCCCCACGAGCAGTACTTC. Translating gives CASSEGTPHEQYF.